This T cell receptor beta chain was captured by sequencing in a study of a mutant IDH1 vaccine in newly diagnosed glioma. Whole-study context: The therapy given earlier, which was standard therapy, consisted of radiotherapy, temozolomide, or both, and most of the patients received both. Overall study findings and caveats: Vaccination elicited immune responses in roughly 92% of patients.

Comments on this clone: Antigen unknown.

Time point in this sample: baseline, week 1 (first vaccination visit). The treatment was: pre-vaccination baseline after standard-of-care therapy. Donors had new WHO grade 3 or 4 IDH1-mutant, ATRX-lost astrocytomas. From germline, CDR1 is MNHEY and CDR2 SVGAGI. This CDR3 region has 13 residues. Deletions cut 4 bases from V and 10 bases from J, with 11 bases between. Some clones are missing from TCRdb's copy, which holds only in-frame ones; the method was immunoSEQ multiplex PCR. The sample records about 38,000 clones, roughly 78% being singletons. This TCR came from a man aged 40-49 years with glioma. Some clones in this sample may be carry-over from other donors' samples. The V call is TRBV6-5, the J call TRBJ1-6, with D possibly TRBD1 on 5 matching bases. The input for sequencing was PBMCs, taken from a glioma patient treated with radiotherapy, temozolomide or both. The CDR3 spells CASSFRVRSPLHF. The CDR3 region has the DNA TGTGCCAGCAGTTTCAGGGTACGGTCACCCCTCCACTTT.